These 30 T cell receptor beta chains were all obtained from the same sample, sequenced in a study of cytomegalovirus exposure and HLA in healthy donors. The PCR used 60 Vbeta and 13 Jbeta primers. Profiled with immunoSEQ multiplex PCR; TCRdb holds only in-frame clones, not every one. The repertoire holds fewer than 250,000 clones, around 84% seen once, with 1.5% to 2% in the top ten. The sample consisted of PBMCs. These receptors all stem from a woman between 18 and 29 years old in good health and CMV-seronegative.

This clone was observed a handful of times. The chain joins TRBV20-1 to TRBJ2-1; D call uncertain. CDR1 DFQATT and CDR2 SNEGSKA come from the germline V gene (reference sequence). V was pared by 6 bases and J by 9 bases, with 12 bases between. The CDR3 runs 11 residues. The CDR3 DNA reads as TGCAGTGCCCGATGGTCAGGTGAGCAGTTCTTC. Its protein is CSARWSGEQFF.

In this sample, this clone turned up a few times. V gene TRBV27 combines with J gene TRBJ1-1, with D perhaps TRBD1 (6 bases). The CDR3 length is 14 residues. The germline V gene encodes CDR1 MNHEY and CDR2 SMNVEV (reference sequence). V was shortened by 5 bases and J by 1 base, with 11 bases between the two germline ends. CDR3 sequence: CASSPIQGNTEAFF. The CDR3 DNA follows: TGTGCCAGCAGTCCCATACAGGGGAACACTGAAGCTTTCTTT.

This chain joins TRBV4-1 and TRBJ2-7; 9 nucleotides agree with TRBD1. The trim removed 0 bases at V and 0 bases at J, leaving 3 bases unmatched. This CDR3 has 16 residues. Germline loops: CDR1 MGHRA, CDR2 YSYEKL. CDR3 nucleotide sequence: TGCGCCAGCAGCCAAGAAGGGACAGGGATCTCCTACGAGCAGTACTTC. Translation: CASSQEGTGISYEQYF.

The chain has TRBV11-2 and TRBJ2-7; 7 nucleotides align to TRBD2. Trimming took 5 bases from V and 7 from J; bases not matched to a gene: 11. Looked up from germline, CDR1 is SGHAT and CDR2 is FQNNGV. The CDR3 runs to 14 residues. CDR3 amino acids: CASSHRGGEGEQYF. DNA for the CDR3: TGTGCCAGCAGCCACCGGGGCGGGGAGGGGGAGCAGTACTTC.

This clone turned up a few times. Additional DNA sequences in this sample encode the identical CDR3. V is TRBV19 and J is TRBJ2-2; no clear D. Trimming stripped 0 bases from V and 0 bases from J, with 5 bases between. The CDR3 is 15 residues long. Germline V CDR1 and CDR2: LNHDA, SQIVND (reference sequence). Written as DNA, the CDR3 is TGTGCCAGTAGTATAGATGACTCGAACACCGGGGAGCTGTTTTTT. This gives the protein CASSIDDSNTGELFF.

A note on this clone: Other DNA sequences of this sample code for an identical CDR3. The chain has TRBV6-5 and TRBJ2-7; tentatively, D is TRBD2 (6 bases). V was cut by 0 bases and J by 3 bases, with 12 bases left in between. This CDR3 contains 15 residues. CDR1 and CDR2 from the germline V gene are MNHEY and SVGAGI. CDR3 bases: TGTGCCAGCAGTTACTCGGGGCCGGGAGACTACGAGCAGTACTTC. Protein: CASSYSGPGDYEQYF.

The chain has TRBV5-1 and TRBJ1-1, with D unresolved. This CDR3 comprises 16 residues. The V and J ends lost 4 bases and 0 bases respectively, with 16 bases between them. Germline V gene sequence: CDR1 SGHRS, CDR2 YFSETQ. CDR3 residues: CASSLPRDKLNTEAFF. CDR3 in DNA: TGCGCCAGCAGCCTCCCACGAGACAAGTTGAACACTGAAGCTTTCTTT.

This clone was seen just once. The V gene is TRBV2, the J gene TRBJ1-2; D uncertain. CDR3 size: 13 residues. Trimming stripped 6 bases from V and 2 bases from J, with 10 bases between. Germline V gene sequence: CDR1 SNHLY, CDR2 FYNNEI. CDR3 in DNA: TGTGCCAGCAGCCTGTGGCGGAACTATGGCTACACCTTC. Translating gives CASSLWRNYGYTF.

DNA of the CDR3: TGTGCCAGCGGGCAGGAAGAGACCCAGTACTTC. Encoded protein: CASGQEETQYF. The chain joins TRBV2 to TRBJ2-5, with D unclear. Germline V gene data show CDR1 as SNHLY and CDR2 as FYNNEI. Trimming took 8 bases from V and 3 from J, leaving 7 bases between them. The CDR3 is made up of 11 amino acids.

This chain uses TRBV9 with TRBJ1-3; 9 bases align to TRBD1. This CDR3 is built from 15 residues. V lost 3 bases and J lost 6; bases outside the gene matches: 7. Germline loops: CDR1 SGDLS, CDR2 YYNGEE. DNA of the CDR3: TGTGCCAGCAGCGAGACCGGGACAGGGTTAAACACCATATATTTT. It codes for CASSETGTGLNTIYF.

The chain recombines TRBV6-5 with TRBJ1-3; D is ambiguous. This CDR3 has 15 amino acids. V was cut by 0 bases and J by 0 bases, with 6 bases left in between. Germline V lookup: CDR1 MNHEY, CDR2 SVGAGI. The CDR3 protein is CASSYSVSSGNTIYF. In nucleotides, the CDR3 is TGTGCCAGCAGTTACTCGGTGAGCTCTGGAAACACCATATATTTT.

The chain has TRBV29-1 and TRBJ2-3, with 7 bases fitting TRBD1. Germline trimming cut 2 bases from V and 7 bases from J; bases unmatched to any gene: 9. Germline V gene lookup returns CDR1 SQVTM and CDR2 ANQGSEA. The CDR3 loop spans 14 amino acids. This CDR3 reads CSVEKGTAVNTQYF. The CDR3 DNA is TGCAGCGTTGAAAAGGGGACAGCGGTAAATACGCAGTATTTT.

This sequence joins TRBV14 and TRBJ1-1, with 9 nucleotides matching TRBD1. CDR1 and CDR2 from the germline V gene are SGHDN and FVKESK. V shed 3 bases, J shed 7 bases, and the junction held 6 bases outside the gene matches. This CDR3 has 14 amino acids. CDR3 sequence (DNA): TGTGCCAGCAGCCAGGGGAACAGGGGGCATGAAGCTTTCTTT. It codes for CASSQGNRGHEAFF. Full variable domain (remainder filled in from reference TRBV14 and TRBJ1-1): EAGVTQFPSHSVIEKGQTVTLRCDPISGHDNLYWYRRVMGKEIKFLLHFVKESKQDESGMPNNRFLAERTGGTYSTLKVQPAELEDSGVYFCASSQGNRGHEAFFGQGTRLTVV.

This rearrangement joins TRBV4-2 to TRBJ2-7; TRBD2 matches 8 bases. With V trimmed by 1 base and J by 7 bases, 0 bases remained unmatched. This CDR3 is built from 12 residues. The germline gives CDR1 LGHNA, CDR2 YNFKEQ. CDR3 sequence: CASSQAGGEQYF. For the CDR3, the DNA is TGTGCCAGCAGCCAAGCGGGGGGGGAGCAGTACTTC.

V and J are TRBV30 and TRBJ1-2, with D perhaps TRBD1 (5 bases). The CDR3 runs 12 residues. Germline CDR1 is GTSNPN and CDR2 is SVGIG (reference sequence). The ends were cut back, 7 bases at V and 1 base at J, with 10 bases in the middle. This CDR3 is CASTGDNYGYTF. In nucleotides, the CDR3 is TGTGCCTCAACAGGCGATAACTATGGCTACACCTTC.

This clone was found once. The V gene is TRBV28, the J gene TRBJ1-2, with D perhaps matching TRBD1 (6 bases). In germline, CDR1 is MDHEN, CDR2 SYDVKM. With 0 bases removed from V and 2 bases from J, the gap between germline ends came to 7 bases. This CDR3 spans 14 amino acids. The CDR3 DNA sequence: TGTGCCAGCAGTTTATGGGACAGAAACTATGGCTACACCTTC. Translating it yields CASSLWDRNYGYTF.

This rearrangement joins TRBV9 to TRBJ2-1, with TRBD1 as a possible D gene (6 bases). V gave up 4 bases and J gave up 7 bases, with 9 bases separating them. This CDR3 spans 12 amino acids. Per the germline V gene, CDR1 is SGDLS and CDR2 is YYNGEE. This CDR3 reads CASSLTGNEQFF. CDR3 sequence (DNA): TGTGCCAGCAGCCTCACAGGGAATGAGCAGTTCTTC.

The rearrangement joins TRBV7-9 to TRBJ2-3, with 9 bases lining up with TRBD2. V lost 5 bases and J lost 2; bases outside the gene matches: 8. The CDR3 consists of 16 residues. Germline assignment: CDR1 SEHNR and CDR2 FQNEAQ (reference sequence). The DNA of the CDR3 is TGTGCCAGCAGCCCCGGGACTAGCAGAACCACAGATACGCAGTATTTT. Amino acid sequence: CASSPGTSRTTDTQYF. The variable domain in full, completed from reference TRBV7-9 and TRBJ2-3, reads DTGVSQNPRHKITKRGQNVTFRCDPISEHNRLYWYRQTLGQGPEFLTYFQNEAQLEKSRLLSDRFSAERPKGSFSTLEIQRTEQGDSAMYLCASSPGTSRTTDTQYFGPGTRLTVL.

The rearrangement links TRBV28 to TRBJ2-5, with 7 bases aligning to TRBD1. The J call could be wrong; TRBJ2-7 is a better fit for the DNA end. Germline V gene sequence: CDR1 MDHEN, CDR2 SYDVKM. There are 14 residues in the CDR3. In nucleotides, the CDR3 is TGTGCCAGCAACGAAGTGGGACAGCCCTACGAGCAGTACTTC. Its translation: CASNEVGQPYEQYF.

This clone was observed a few times. One junction end does not reproduce the germline sequence, and a read error may be involved. This chain uses TRBV11-2 with TRBJ2-5; 16 bases agree with TRBD2. The CDR3 totals 17 residues. Germline assignment: CDR1 SGHAT and CDR2 FQNNGV. The CDR3 reads CASSFSHSGTSGGARDF. The CDR3 coding sequence is TGTGCCAGCAGCTTCTCCCATTCCGGGACTAGCGGGGGGGCTCGGGACTTC. Based on the CDR3 plus reference TRBV11-2 and TRBJ2-5, the full variable domain is EAGVAQSPRYKIIEKRQSVAFWCNPISGHATLYWYQQILGQGPKLLIQFQNNGVVDDSQLPKDRFSAERLKGVDSTLKIQPAKLEDSAVYLCASSFSHSGTSGGARDFGPGTRLLVL.

On this clone: The junction differs from germline at one of its ends, possibly a read error. The chain employs TRBV7-6 and TRBJ2-7; 13 bases line up with TRBD2. The CDR3 length is 16 residues. Per the germline V gene, CDR1 is SGHVS and CDR2 is FNYEAQ. The CDR3 loop is CASSPGTSGVHYGQYF. CDR3 bases: TGTGCCAGCAGCCCCGGGACTAGCGGGGTACACTACGGGCAGTACTTC.

The chain links TRBV27 to TRBJ1-5; 8 bases match TRBD1. Trimming took 5 bases from V and 2 from J; bases not matched to a gene: 2. The CDR3 is made up of 14 amino acids. Germline assignment: CDR1 MNHEY and CDR2 SMNVEV (reference sequence). As DNA, the CDR3 is TGTGCCAGCAGTATGACAGGGGGCAATCAGCCCCAGCATTTT. Translation gives CASSMTGGNQPQHF.

In its sample, this clone was seen a few times. This chain links TRBV7-6 with TRBJ1-1; TRBD1 is a possible D gene (5 bases). V was pared by 1 base and J by 1 base, with 7 bases between. The CDR3 extends over 14 amino acids. CDR1 is SGHVS, CDR2 FNYEAQ, per germline. CDR3 sequence reads: CASSLGQGNTEAFF. The CDR3 nucleotides read TGTGCCAGCAGCTTAGGGCAGGGGAACACTGAAGCTTTCTTT.

The chain uses TRBV2 and TRBJ2-7, with TRBD1 matching 12 bases. This CDR3 contains 15 residues. Trimming cost V 9 bases and J 4 bases; bases outside gene matches: 10. Germline V gene sequence: CDR1 SNHLY, CDR2 FYNNEI. CDR3 bases: TGTGCCAGTGGGGGACAGGGGGCGTCAAGGTACGAGCAGTACTTC. It is translated as CASGGQGASRYEQYF.

This sequence joins TRBV10-3 and TRBJ2-7; D call uncertain. The CDR3 is made up of 15 amino acids. V lost 0 bases, J lost 10 bases, and 19 bases lay in between. Germline V gene data show CDR1 as ENHRY and CDR2 as SYGVKD. As DNA, the CDR3 is TGTGCCATCAGTGAGTCGCAACAGCAGACCCCCCTTCAGTACTTC. It is translated as CAISESQQQTPLQYF.

This chain joins TRBV5-4 and TRBJ2-2; 13 bases are shared with TRBD2. There are 17 residues in the CDR3. The germline CDR1 and CDR2 sequences are SGHNT and YYREEE (reference sequence). Trimming at V came to 2 bases and at J to 6 bases, leaving 7 bases not matched to a gene. CDR3 amino acids: CASSLGLAGDLAGELFF. In DNA, the CDR3 is TGTGCCAGCAGCTTAGGACTAGCGGGAGACCTTGCCGGGGAGCTGTTTTTT.

In this sample, this clone turned up a few times. The chain carries TRBV10-3 and TRBJ1-2; no firm D call. The germline V and J ends were trimmed by 0 bases and 5 bases, with 13 bases remaining between them. CDR3 length: 15 amino acids. CDR1 and CDR2 from the germline V gene are ENHRY and SYGVKD. In nucleotides, the CDR3 is TGTGCCATCAGTGAGTCTCTAGGCCAACGGTATGGCTACACCTTC. Amino acids: CAISESLGQRYGYTF.

The chain combines TRBV6-1 with TRBJ1-4, with unresolved D. Germline V gives CDR1 MNHNS, CDR2 SASEGT. Trimming pared 0 bases from V and 2 bases from J, leaving 10 bases between. The CDR3 loop spans 16 amino acids. CDR3 DNA: TGTGCCAGCAGTGAAGCGGGAGGTAGCACTAATGAAAAACTGTTTTTT. Its translation is CASSEAGGSTNEKLFF.

This clone was recorded a few times. This chain connects TRBV29-1 to TRBJ1-1; tentative D call: TRBD1 (5 bases). The germline gives CDR1 SQVTM, CDR2 ANQGSEA. This CDR3 region has 14 residues. The V gene lost 6 bases and the J gene lost 4 bases, with 18 bases spanning the gap. The CDR3 nucleotides read TGCAGCGTAGACAGTTCATCGGAGGGCACTGAAGCTTTCTTT. Its protein product is CSVDSSSEGTEAFF.

This clone showed up just a few times. The rearrangement joins TRBV21-1 to TRBJ2-4; the table calls TRBD1, which could not be checked here. TRBV21-1 is described as a pseudogene. This CDR3 contains 14 residues. CDR3 nucleotide sequence: TGTGCCAGCAGCAGACAGGGGGCCAAAAACATTCAGTACTTC. Protein product: CASSRQGAKNIQYF.